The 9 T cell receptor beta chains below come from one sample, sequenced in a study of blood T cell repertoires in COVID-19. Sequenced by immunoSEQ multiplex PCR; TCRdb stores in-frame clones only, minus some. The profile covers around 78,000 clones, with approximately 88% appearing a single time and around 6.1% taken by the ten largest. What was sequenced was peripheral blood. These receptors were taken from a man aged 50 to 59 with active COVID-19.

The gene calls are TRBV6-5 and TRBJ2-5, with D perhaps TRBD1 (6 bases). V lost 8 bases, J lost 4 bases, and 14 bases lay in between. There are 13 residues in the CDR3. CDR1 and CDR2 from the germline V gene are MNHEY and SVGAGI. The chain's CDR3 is CASWSQGRETQYF. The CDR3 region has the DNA TGTGCCAGCTGGAGTCAGGGGCGAGAGACCCAGTACTTC.

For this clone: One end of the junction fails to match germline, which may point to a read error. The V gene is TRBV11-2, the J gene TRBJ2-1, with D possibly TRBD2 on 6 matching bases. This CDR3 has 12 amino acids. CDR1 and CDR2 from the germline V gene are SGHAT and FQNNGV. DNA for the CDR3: TGTGCCAGCAGCTTAGAATCGGGGGAGCCGTTCTTC. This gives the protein CASSLESGEPFF.

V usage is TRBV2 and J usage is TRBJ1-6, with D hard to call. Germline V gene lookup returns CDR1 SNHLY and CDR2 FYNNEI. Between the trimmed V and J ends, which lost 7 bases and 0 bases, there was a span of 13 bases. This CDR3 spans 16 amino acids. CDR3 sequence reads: CASTYGRSSYNSPLHF. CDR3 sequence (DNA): TGTGCCAGCACTTACGGCCGGAGCTCCTATAATTCACCCCTCCACTTT.

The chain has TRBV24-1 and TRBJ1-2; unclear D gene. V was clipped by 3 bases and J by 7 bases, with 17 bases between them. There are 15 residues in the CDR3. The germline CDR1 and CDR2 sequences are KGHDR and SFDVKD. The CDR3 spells CATSDPGSIEGGYTF. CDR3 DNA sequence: TGTGCCACCAGTGATCCGGGTTCCATCGAGGGTGGCTACACCTTC.

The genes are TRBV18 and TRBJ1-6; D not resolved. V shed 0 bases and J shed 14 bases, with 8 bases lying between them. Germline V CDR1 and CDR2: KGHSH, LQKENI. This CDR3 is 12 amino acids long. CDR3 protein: CASSPPARTLHF. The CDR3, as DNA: TGTGCCAGCTCACCACCGGCACGCACCCTCCACTTT.

The CDR3 bases are TGCGCCAGCAGCCAAGACTTCCAGGGAAGGACCCAGTACTTC. As protein: CASSQDFQGRTQYF. The chain has TRBV4-3 and TRBJ2-5; D perhaps matches TRBD1 (5 bases). CDR1 and CDR2 (germline): LGHNA, YSLEER. This CDR3 contains 14 residues. Between the trimmed V and J ends, which lost 0 bases and 7 bases, there was a span of 12 bases.

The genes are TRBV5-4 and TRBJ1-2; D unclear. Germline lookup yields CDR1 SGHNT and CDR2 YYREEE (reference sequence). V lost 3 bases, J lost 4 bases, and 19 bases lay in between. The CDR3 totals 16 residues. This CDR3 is CASSSAQQQSSYGYTF. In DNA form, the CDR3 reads TGTGCCAGCAGCTCGGCACAACAACAGAGTAGCTATGGCTACACCTTC.

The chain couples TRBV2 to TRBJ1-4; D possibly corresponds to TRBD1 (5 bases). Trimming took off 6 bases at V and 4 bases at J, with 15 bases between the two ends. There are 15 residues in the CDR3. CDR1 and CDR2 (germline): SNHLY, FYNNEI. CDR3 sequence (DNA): TGTGCCAGCAGCGGGGGGAGCGGGGGTAATGAAAAACTGTTTTTT. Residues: CASSGGSGGNEKLFF.

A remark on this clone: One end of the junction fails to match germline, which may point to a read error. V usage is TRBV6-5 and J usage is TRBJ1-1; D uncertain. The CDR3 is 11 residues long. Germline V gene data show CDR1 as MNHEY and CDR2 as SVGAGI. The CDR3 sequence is CASTPSLRTFF. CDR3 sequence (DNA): TGTGCCAGCACCCCCTCGCTCCGGACTTTTTTT.